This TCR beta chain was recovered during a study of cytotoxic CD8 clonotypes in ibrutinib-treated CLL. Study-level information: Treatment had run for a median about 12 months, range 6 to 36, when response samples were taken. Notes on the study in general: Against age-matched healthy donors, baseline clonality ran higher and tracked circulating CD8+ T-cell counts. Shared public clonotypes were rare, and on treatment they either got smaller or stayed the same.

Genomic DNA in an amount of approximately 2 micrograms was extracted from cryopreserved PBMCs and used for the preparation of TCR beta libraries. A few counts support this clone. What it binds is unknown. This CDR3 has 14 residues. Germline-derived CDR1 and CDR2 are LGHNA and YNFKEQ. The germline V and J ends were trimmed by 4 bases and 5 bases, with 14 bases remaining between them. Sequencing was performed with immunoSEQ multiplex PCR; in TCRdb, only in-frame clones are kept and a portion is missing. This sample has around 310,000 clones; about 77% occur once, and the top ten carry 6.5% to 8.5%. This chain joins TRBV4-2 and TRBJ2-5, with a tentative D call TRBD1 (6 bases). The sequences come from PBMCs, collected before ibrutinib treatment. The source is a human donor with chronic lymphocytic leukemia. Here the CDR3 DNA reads TGTGCCAGCAGCCTAAGTGGGGGCGAGGAGACCCAGTACTTC. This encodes CASSLSGGEETQYF.